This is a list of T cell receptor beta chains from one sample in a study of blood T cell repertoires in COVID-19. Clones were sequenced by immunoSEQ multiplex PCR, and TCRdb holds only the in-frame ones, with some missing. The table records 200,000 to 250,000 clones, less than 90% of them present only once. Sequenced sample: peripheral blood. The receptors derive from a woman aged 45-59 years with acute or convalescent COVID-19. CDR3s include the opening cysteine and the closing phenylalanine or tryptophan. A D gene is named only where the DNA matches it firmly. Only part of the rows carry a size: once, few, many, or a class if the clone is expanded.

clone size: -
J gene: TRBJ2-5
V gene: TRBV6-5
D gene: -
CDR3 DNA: TGTGCCAGCAGTCGCTCACAGGAGAGACAAGAGACCCAGTACTTC
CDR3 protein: CASSRSQERQETQYF

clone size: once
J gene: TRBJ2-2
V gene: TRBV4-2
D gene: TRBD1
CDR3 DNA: TGTGCCAGCAGCCATGTTCCGGGACAGGGATACACCGGGGAGCTGTTTTTT
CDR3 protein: CASSHVPGQGYTGELFF

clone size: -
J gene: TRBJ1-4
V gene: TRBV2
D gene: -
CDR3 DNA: TGTGCCAGCAGCGTCGGGGGGGCAGGGAACAATGAAAAACTGTTTTTT
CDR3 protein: CASSVGGAGNNEKLFF

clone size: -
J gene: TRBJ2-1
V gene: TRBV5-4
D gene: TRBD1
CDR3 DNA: TGTGCCAGCAGCTGGGGACAGGAGGCTGAGCAGTTCTTC
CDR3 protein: CASSWGQEAEQFF

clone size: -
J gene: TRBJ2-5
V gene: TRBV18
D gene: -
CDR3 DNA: TGTGCCAGCTCACCATATGAGGGAGGTTGGCAAGAGACCCAGTACTTC
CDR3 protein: CASSPYEGGWQETQYF

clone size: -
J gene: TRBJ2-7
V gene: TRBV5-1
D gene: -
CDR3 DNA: TGCGCCAGCAGCTTGGTGGCTGACTTAACCACTAGCGAGCAGTACTTC
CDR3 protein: CASSLVADLTTSEQYF

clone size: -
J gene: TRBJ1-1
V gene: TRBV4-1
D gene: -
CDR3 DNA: TGCGCCAGCAGCCAAACGGGTATTAGCCCTGAAGCTTTCTTT
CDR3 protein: CASSQTGISPEAFF

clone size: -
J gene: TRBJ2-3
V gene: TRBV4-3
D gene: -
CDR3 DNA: TGCGCCAGCAGCCAAGCCGGGTTCACAGATACGCAGTATTTT
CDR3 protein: CASSQAGFTDTQYF

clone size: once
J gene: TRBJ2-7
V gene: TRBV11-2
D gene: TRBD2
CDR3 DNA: TGTGCCAGCAGCTTAGGTCTAGCGGGTTACGAGCAGTACTTC
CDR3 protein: CASSLGLAGYEQYF

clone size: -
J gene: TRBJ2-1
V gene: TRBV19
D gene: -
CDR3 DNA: TGTGCCAGTACACCACAGGGCCGCTTGGATGTAGGTGAGCAGTTCTTC
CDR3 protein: CASTPQGRLDVGEQFF

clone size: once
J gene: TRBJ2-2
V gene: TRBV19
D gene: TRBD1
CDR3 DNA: TGTGCCAGTAGGAGGGTGGACAGGGGGCCGTCGAACACCGGGGAGCTGTTTTTT
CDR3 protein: CASRRVDRGPSNTGELFF

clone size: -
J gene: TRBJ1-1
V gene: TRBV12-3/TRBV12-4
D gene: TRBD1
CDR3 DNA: TGTGCCAGCAGTCGGGGACAGGGCACTGAAGCTTTCTTT
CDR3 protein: CASSRGQGTEAFF

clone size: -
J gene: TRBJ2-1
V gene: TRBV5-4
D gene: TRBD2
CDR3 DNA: TGTGCCAGCAGCTTGGCAGCGGGAGGCTACAATGAGCAGTTCTTC
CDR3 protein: CASSLAAGGYNEQFF

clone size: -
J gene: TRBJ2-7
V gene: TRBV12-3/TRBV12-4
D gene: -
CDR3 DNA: TGTGCCAGCAGTCCTACTAGCTCCTACGAGCAGTACTTC
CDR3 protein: CASSPTSSYEQYF

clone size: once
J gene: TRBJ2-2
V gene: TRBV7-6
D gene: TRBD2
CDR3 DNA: TGTGCCAGCAGCTTCGTCCTAGCGGGGGGGCCTCACGGGGAGCTGTTTTTT
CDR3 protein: CASSFVLAGGPHGELFF

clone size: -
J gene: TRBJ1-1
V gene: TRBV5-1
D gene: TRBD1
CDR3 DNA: TGCGCCAGCAGCCTAATAGACAGGGACACTGAAGCTTTCTTT
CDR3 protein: CASSLIDRDTEAFF

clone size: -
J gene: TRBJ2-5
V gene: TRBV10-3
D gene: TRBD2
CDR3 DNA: TGTGCCATCAGTGGGGGGGGGAACGAAGAGACCCAGTACTTC
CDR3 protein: CAISGGGNEETQYF

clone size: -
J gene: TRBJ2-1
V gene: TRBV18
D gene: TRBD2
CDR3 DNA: TGTGCCAGCTCACGAGCGGGAGAGGGGTATGAGCAGTTCTTC
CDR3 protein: CASSRAGEGYEQFF

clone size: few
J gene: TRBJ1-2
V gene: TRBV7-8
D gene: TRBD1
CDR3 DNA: TGTGCCAGCAGCCACAGGGGGCGAGATGGCTACACCTTC
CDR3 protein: CASSHRGRDGYTF

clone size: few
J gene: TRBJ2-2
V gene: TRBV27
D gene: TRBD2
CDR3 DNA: TGTGCCAGCAGTAAGGGACTAGGGGATCTAAACACCGGGGAGCTGTTTTTT
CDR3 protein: CASSKGLGDLNTGELFF

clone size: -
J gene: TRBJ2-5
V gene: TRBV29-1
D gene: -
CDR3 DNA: TGCAGCGTTGATCAGACTGAGGAGACCCAGTACTTC
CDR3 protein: CSVDQTEETQYF

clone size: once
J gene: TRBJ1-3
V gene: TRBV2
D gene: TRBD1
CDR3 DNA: TGTGCCAGCAGGTGGGACAGCTCTGGAAACACCATATATTTT
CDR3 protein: CASRWDSSGNTIYF

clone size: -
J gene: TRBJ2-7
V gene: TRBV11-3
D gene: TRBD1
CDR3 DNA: TGTGCCAGCGAAGACAGGGGGCCCGGGGAGCAGTACTTC
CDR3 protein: CASEDRGPGEQYF

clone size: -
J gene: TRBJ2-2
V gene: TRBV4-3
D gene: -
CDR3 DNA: TGCGCCAGCAGCGTCGGGCAGGCGGGTACCGGGGAGCTGTTTTTT
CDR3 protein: CASSVGQAGTGELFF